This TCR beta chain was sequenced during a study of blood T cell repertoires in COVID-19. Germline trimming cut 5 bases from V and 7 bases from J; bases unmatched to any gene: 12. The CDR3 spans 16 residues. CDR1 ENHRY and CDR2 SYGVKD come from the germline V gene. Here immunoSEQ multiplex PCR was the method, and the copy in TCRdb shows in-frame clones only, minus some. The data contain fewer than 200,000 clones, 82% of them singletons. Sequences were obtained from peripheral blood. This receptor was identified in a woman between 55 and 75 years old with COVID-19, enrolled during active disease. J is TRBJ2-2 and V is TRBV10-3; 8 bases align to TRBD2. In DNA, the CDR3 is TGTGCCATCAGTACTTTAGCGGGGCCCGGGGGCGGGGAGCTGTTTTTT. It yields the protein CAISTLAGPGGGELFF.